This T cell receptor (beta chain) originates from a study of cytomegalovirus exposure and HLA in healthy donors. Researchers ran the PCR with 60 Vbeta and 13 Jbeta primers. TCRdb's copy holds only in-frame clones and misses some; the assay was immunoSEQ multiplex PCR. Among 120,000 to 150,000 clones listed, 50% to 75% were seen once. Per the germline V gene, CDR1 is MGHRA and CDR2 is YSYEKL. This CDR3 has 15 residues. Deletions cut 3 bases from V and 3 bases from J, with 12 bases between. Concerning this clone itself: Its specificity is not known.

Points from the study as a whole: Many donors carried some public TCRs, although rarity characterized most TCR sequences. A prior analysis recorded that most TCR beta V segments were productive about 87% or about 30% of the time.

This receptor was identified in a woman in her thirties in good health and CMV-seropositive. V is TRBV4-1 and J is TRBJ1-5; possibly TRBD1 for D (5 bases). Input material: PBMCs. CDR3 sequence (DNA): TGCGCCAGCAGCCACGGGCAGGGTACCAATCAGCCCCAGCATTTT. This sequence encodes CASSHGQGTNQPQHF.